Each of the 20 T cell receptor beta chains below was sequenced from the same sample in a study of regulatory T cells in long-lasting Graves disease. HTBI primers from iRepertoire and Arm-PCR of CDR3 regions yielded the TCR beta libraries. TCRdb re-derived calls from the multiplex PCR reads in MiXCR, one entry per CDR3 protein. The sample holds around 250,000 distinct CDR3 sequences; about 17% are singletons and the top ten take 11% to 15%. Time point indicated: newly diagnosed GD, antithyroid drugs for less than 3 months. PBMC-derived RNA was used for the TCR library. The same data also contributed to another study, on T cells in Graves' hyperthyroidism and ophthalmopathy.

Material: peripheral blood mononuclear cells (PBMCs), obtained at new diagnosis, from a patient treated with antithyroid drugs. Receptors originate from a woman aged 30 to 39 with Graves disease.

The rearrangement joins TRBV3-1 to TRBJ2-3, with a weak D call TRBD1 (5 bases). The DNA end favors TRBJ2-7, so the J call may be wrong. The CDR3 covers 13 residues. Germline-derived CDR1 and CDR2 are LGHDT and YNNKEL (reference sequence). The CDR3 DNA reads TGTGCCAGCAGCGACCCAGGGTCCTACGAGCAGTACTTC. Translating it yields CASSDPGSYEQYF.

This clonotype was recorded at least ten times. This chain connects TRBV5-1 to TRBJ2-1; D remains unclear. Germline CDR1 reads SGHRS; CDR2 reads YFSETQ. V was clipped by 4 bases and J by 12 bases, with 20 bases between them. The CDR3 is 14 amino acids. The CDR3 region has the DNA TGCGCCAGCAGCCCGAAAAGGACCGCTTCATCGCAGTTCTTC. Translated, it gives CASSPKRTASSQFF.

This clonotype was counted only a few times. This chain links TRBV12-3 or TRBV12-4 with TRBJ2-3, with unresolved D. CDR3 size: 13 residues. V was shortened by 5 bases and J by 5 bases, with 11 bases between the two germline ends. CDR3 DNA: TGTGCCAGCAGTACCCGACTTGGAGATACGCAGTATTTT. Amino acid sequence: CASSTRLGDTQYF.

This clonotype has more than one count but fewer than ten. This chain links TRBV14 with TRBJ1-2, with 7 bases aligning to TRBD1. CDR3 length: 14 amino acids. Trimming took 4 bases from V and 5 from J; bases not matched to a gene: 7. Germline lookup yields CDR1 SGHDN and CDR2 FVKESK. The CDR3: CASSRDRSYYGYTF. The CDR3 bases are TGTGCCAGCAGCCGGGACAGATCGTATTATGGCTACACCTTC.

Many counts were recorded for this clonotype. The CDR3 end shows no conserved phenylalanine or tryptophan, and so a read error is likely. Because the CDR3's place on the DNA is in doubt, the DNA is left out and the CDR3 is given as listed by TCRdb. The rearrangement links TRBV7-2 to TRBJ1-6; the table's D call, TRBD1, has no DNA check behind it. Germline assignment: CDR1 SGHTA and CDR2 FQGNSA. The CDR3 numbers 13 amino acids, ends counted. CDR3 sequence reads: CASSPDLKQPPTY.

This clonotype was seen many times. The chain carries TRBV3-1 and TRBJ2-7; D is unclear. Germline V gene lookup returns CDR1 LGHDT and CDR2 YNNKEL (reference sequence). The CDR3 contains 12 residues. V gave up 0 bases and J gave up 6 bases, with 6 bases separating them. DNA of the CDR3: TGTGCCAGCAGCCAAGAGATAGGCGAGCAGTACTTC. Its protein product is CASSQEIGEQYF.

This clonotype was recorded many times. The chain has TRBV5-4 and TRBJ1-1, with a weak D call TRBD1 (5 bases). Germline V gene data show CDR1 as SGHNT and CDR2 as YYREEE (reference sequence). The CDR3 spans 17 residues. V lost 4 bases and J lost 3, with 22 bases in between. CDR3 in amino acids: CASSRGGNTFLHTEAFF. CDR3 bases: TGTGCCAGCAGCCGTGGGGGGAACACTTTCCTTCACACTGAAGCTTTCTTT.

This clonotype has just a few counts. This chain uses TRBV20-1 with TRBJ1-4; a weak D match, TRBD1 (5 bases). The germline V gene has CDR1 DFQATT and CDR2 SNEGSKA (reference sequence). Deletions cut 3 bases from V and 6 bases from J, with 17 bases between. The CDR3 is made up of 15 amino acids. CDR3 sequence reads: CSASSLPGGDEKLFF. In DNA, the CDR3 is TGCAGTGCTAGCTCCTTGCCCGGAGGGGATGAAAAACTGTTTTTT.

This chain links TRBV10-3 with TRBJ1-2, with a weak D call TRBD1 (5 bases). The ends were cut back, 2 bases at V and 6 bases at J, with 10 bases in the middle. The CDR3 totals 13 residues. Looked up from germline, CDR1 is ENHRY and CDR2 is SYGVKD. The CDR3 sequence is CAISERGSDGYTF. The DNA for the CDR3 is TGTGCCATCAGTGAGAGGGGCTCCGATGGCTACACCTTC.

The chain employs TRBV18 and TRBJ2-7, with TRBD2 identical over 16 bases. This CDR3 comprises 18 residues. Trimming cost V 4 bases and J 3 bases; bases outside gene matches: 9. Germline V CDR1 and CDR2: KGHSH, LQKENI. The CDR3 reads CASSRSGTSGGALYEQYF. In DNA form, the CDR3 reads TGTGCCAGCTCACGTTCCGGGACTAGCGGGGGGGCCCTCTACGAGCAGTACTTC.

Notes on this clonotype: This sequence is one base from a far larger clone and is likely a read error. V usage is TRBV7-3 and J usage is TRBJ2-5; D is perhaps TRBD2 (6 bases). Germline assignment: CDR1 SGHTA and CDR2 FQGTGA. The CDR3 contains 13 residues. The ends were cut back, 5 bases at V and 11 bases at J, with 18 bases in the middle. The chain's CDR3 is CASSPGGRNEQYF. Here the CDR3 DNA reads TGTGCCAGCAGCCCCGGGGGACGCAATGAGCAGTACTTC.

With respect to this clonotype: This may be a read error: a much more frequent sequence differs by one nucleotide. CDR3 sequence (DNA): TGTGCCGCAGGGGACACTGAAGCTCTCTTT. Residues: CAAGDTEALF. The rearrangement uses TRBV10-3 and TRBJ1-1; maybe TRBD1 (6 bases). The CDR3 extends over 10 amino acids. Germline lookup yields CDR1 ENHRY and CDR2 SYGVKD.

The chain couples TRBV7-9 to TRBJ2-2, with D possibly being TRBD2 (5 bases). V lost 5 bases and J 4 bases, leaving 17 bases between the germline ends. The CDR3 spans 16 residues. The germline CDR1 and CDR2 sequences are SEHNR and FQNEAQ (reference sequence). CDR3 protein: CASSQTPGTGTGELFF. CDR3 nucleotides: TGTGCCAGCAGCCAAACGCCGGGAACGGGCACCGGGGAGCTGTTTTTT.

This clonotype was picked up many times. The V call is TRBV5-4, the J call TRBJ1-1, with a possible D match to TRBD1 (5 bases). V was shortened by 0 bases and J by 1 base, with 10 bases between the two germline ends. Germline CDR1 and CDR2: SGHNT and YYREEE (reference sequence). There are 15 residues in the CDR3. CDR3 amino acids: CASSLAGTPNTEAFF. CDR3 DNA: TGTGCCAGCAGCTTGGCCGGGACTCCGAACACTGAAGCTTTCTTT.

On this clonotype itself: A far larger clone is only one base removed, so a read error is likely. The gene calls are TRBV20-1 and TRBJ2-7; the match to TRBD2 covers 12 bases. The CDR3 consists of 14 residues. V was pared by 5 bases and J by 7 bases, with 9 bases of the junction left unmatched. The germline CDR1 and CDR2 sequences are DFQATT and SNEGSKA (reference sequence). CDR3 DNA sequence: TGCAGTGCTGATGCTAGCGGGGGGGGAGTTGAGCAGTACTTC. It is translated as CSADASGGGVEQYF.

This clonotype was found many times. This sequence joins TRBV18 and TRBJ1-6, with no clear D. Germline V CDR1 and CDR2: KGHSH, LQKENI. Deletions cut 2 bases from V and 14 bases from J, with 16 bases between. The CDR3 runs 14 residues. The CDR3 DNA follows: TGTGCCAGCTCACCAGGGCCTTCGACCTACACCCTCCACTTT. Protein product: CASSPGPSTYTLHF.

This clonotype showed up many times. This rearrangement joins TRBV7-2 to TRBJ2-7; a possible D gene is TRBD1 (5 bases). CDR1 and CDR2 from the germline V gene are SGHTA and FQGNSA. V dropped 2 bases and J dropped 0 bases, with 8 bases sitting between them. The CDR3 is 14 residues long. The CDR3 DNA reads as TGTGCCAGCAGCTTAAGGGGAAACTCCTACGAGCAGTACTTC. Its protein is CASSLRGNSYEQYF.

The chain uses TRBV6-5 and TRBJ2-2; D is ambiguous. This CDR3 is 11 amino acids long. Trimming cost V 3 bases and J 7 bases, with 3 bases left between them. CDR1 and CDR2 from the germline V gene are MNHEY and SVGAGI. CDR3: CASSYGGELFF. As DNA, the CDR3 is TGTGCCAGCAGTTATGGCGGGGAGCTGTTTTTT.

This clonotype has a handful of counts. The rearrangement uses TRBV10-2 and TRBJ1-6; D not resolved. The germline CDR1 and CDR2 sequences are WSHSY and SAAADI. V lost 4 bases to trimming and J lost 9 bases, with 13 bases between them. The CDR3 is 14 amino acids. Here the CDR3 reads CASSVYFSGSPLHF. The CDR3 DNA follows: TGCGCCAGCAGTGTGTACTTTAGCGGTTCACCCCTCCACTTT.

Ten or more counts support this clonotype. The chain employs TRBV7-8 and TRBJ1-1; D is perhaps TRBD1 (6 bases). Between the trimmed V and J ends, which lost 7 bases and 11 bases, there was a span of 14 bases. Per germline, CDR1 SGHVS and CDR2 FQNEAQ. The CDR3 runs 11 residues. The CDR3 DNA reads TGTGCCAGCAAAGACCAGGGGCCGGCTTTCTTT. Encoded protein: CASKDQGPAFF.